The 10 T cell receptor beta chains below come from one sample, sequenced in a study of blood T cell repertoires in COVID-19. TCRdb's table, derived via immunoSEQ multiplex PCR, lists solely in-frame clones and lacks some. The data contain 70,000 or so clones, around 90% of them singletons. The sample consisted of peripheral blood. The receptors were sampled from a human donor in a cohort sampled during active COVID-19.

DNA for the CDR3: TGTGCCAGCAGCCCCCGGGTTTGGAGGAACACTGAAGCTTTCTTT. Its translation: CASSPRVWRNTEAFF. The chain couples TRBV7-8 to TRBJ1-1; D not certain. V was trimmed by 5 bases and J by 1 base, leaving 14 bases between them. Germline CDR1 reads SGHVS; CDR2 reads FQNEAQ. The CDR3 is 15 amino acids.

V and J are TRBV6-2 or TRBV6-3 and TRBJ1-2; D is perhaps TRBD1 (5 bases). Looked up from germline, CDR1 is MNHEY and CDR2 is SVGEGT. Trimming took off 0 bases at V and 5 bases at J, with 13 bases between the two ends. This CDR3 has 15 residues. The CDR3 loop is CASSYSAGWAYGYTF. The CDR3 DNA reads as TGTGCCAGCAGTTACTCCGCAGGGTGGGCATATGGCTACACCTTC.

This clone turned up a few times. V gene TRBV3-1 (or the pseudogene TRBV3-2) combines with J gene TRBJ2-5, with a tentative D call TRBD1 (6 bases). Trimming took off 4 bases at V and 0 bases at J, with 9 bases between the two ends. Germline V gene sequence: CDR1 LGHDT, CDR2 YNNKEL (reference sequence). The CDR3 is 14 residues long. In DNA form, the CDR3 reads TGTGCCAGCAGCCTTCCAGGGGACCAAGAGACCCAGTACTTC. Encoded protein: CASSLPGDQETQYF.

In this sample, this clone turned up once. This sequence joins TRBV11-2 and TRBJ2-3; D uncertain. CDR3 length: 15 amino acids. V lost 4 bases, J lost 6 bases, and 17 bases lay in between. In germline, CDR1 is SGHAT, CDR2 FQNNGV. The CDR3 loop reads CASSSLRSRWDTQYF. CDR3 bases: TGTGCCAGCAGCTCCCTTCGGAGTCGTTGGGATACGCAGTATTTT.

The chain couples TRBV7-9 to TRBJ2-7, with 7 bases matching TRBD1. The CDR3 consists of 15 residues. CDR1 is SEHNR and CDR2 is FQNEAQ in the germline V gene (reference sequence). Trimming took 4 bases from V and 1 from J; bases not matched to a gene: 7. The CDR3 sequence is CASSSTGTESYEQYF. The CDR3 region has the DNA TGTGCCAGCAGCTCAACCGGGACAGAGTCCTACGAGCAGTACTTC.

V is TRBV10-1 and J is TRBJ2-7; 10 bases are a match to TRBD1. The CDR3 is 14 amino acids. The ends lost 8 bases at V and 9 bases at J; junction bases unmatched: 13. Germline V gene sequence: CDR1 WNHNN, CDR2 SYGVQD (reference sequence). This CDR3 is CASGRTGGCDGQYF. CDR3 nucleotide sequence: TGCGCCAGCGGAAGGACAGGGGGTTGTGACGGGCAGTACTTC.

CDR3 region: CAWTSGGAFYEQYF. As DNA, the CDR3 is TGTGCCTGGACTAGCGGGGGGGCTTTTTACGAGCAGTACTTC. This rearrangement joins TRBV30 to TRBJ2-7; 12 nucleotides line up with TRBD2. Germline lookup yields CDR1 GTSNPN and CDR2 SVGIG (reference sequence). The CDR3 spans 14 residues. After removal of 4 bases from V and 4 bases from J, the junction contained 5 bases not matched to a gene.

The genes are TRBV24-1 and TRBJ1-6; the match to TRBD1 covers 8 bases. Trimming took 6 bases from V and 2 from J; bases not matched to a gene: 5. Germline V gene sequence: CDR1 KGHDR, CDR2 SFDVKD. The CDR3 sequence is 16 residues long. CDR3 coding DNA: TGTGCCACCAGTCTTCAGACAGGGGCCTATAATTCACCCCTCCACTTT. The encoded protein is CATSLQTGAYNSPLHF.

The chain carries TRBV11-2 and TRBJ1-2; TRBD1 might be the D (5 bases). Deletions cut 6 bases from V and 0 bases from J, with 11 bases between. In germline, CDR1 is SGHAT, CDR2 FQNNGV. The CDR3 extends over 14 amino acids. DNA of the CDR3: TGTGCCAGCAGACGACTCAGGGCTAACTATGGCTACACCTTC. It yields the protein CASRRLRANYGYTF.

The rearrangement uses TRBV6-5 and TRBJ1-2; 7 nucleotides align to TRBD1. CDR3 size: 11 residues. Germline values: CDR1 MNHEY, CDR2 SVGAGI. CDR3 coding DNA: TGTGTGGTGGGACAGAACTATGGCTACACCTTC. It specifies CVVGQNYGYTF.